Listed here is a single T cell receptor beta chain. The data belong to a study of cytomegalovirus exposure and HLA in healthy donors. The PCR employed 60 Vbeta primers together with 13 Jbeta primers. Only in-frame clones appear in the TCRdb table, and some are missing; sequencing was by immunoSEQ multiplex PCR. This table has around 100,000 clones, around 60% appearing once. Sequencing was performed on PBMCs. The receptor was isolated from a woman aged 50 to 65 in good health and CMV-seronegative.

For the CDR3, the DNA is TGTGCCAGCGATACAGGGGGCGGACGACCCAAAAAACTGTTTTTT. Amino acid sequence: CASDTGGGRPKKLFF. The chain joins TRBV19 to TRBJ1-4; TRBD1 matches 9 bases. The CDR3 runs to 15 residues. CDR1 and CDR2 from the germline V gene are LNHDA and SQIVND (reference sequence). V lost 9 bases to trimming and J lost 9 bases; unmatched junction nucleotides: 14.